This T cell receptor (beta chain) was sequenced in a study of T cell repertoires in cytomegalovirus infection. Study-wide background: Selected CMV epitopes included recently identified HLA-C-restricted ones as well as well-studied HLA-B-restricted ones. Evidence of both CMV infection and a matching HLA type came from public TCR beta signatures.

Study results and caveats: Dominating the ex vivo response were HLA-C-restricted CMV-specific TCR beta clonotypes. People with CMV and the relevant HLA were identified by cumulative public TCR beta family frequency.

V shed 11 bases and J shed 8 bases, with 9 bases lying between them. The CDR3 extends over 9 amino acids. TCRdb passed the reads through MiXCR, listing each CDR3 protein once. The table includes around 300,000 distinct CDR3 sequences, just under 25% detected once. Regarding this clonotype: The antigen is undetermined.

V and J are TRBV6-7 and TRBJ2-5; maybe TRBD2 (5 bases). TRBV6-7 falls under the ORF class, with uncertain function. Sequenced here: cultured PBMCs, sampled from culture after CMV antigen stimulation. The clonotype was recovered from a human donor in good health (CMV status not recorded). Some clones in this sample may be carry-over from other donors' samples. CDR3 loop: CAYGNTQYF. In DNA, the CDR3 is TGTGCCTACGGGAATACCCAGTACTTC.